A selection of T cell receptor beta chains follows, all from one sample in a study of T cells in Graves' hyperthyroidism and ophthalmopathy. TCRdb used MiXCR to reprocess the multiplex PCR reads, holding one entry per CDR3 protein. The table records hundreds of thousands of distinct CDR3 sequences, around 15% of them present only once. The source material was blood. Receptors were obtained from a man younger than 30 with Graves' ophthalmopathy. Both conserved end residues are part of each CDR3. D genes are given only for firm matches. A row's size may be missing; if present it is once, few, many or a size class.

v_call: TRBV7-9
j_call: TRBJ2-5
d_call: .
clone_size: many
cdr3_length: 15
cdr3_nt: TGTGCCAGCAGCTCCGGGACAAATCCCCAAGAGACCCAGTACTTC
cdr3_aa: CASSSGTNPQETQYF

v_call: TRBV7-9
j_call: TRBJ2-7
d_call: TRBD2
clone_size: .
cdr3_length: 16
cdr3_nt: TGTGCCAGCAGCTCCCCCACTAGCGGGGGTTCCTACGAGCAGTACTTC
cdr3_aa: CASSSPTSGGSYEQYF

v_call: TRBV6-1
j_call: TRBJ2-3
d_call: .
clone_size: many
cdr3_length: 16
cdr3_nt: TGTGCCAGCAAACCAACCCCCGGGGCTGGGGGAGATACGCAGTATTTT
cdr3_aa: CASKPTPGAGGDTQYF

v_call: TRBV5-6
j_call: TRBJ2-1
d_call: .
clone_size: .
cdr3_length: 13
cdr3_nt: TGTGCCACCTCCTCTATAGCTGCCAATGAGCAGTTCTTC
cdr3_aa: CATSSIAANEQFF

v_call: TRBV18
j_call: TRBJ1-2
d_call: TRBD1
clone_size: few
cdr3_length: 18
cdr3_nt: TGTGCCAGCTCACCGCCCTCGGGGACAGGGGCCTATCCCTATGGCTACACCTTC
cdr3_aa: CASSPPSGTGAYPYGYTF

v_call: TRBV11-2
j_call: TRBJ2-5
d_call: .
clone_size: many
cdr3_length: 13
cdr3_nt: TGTGCCGAGGCGGAGGGTTTGGTGGAGACCCAGTACTTC
cdr3_aa: CAEAEGLVETQYF

v_call: TRBV4-1
j_call: TRBJ1-5
d_call: .
clone_size: few
cdr3_length: 16
cdr3_nt: TGCGCCAGCAGCCAAACTAGGACAGTGGGCAATCAGCCCCAGCATTTT
cdr3_aa: CASSQTRTVGNQPQHF

v_call: TRBV19
j_call: TRBJ1-1
d_call: .
clone_size: few
cdr3_length: 15
cdr3_nt: TGTGCCAGTAGTGCAGACCGGGCGAGGAACACTGAAGCTTTCTTT
cdr3_aa: CASSADRARNTEAFF

v_call: TRBV2
j_call: TRBJ2-1
d_call: .
clone_size: many
cdr3_length: 11
cdr3_nt: TGTGCCAGCACTCCTGAGAGGAGGCAGTTCTTC
cdr3_aa: CASTPERRQFF

v_call: TRBV6-1
j_call: TRBJ2-7
d_call: .
clone_size: many
cdr3_length: 15
cdr3_nt: TGTGCCAGCAACACCCACGGAGGGCTAGCGAGGGAGCAGTACTTC
cdr3_aa: CASNTHGGLAREQYF

v_call: TRBV6-1
j_call: TRBJ2-5
d_call: TRBD2
clone_size: many
cdr3_length: 18
cdr3_nt: TGTGCCAGCAGTGAAGGTGAAGGACTAGCGGGAGTGTATGAGACCCAGTACTTC
cdr3_aa: CASSEGEGLAGVYETQYF

v_call: TRBV11-2
j_call: TRBJ2-2
d_call: TRBD2
clone_size: .
cdr3_length: 16
cdr3_nt: TGTGCCAGCAGCTCCAGGACTAGCGGGGGGGCCGGGGAGCTGTTTTTT
cdr3_aa: CASSSRTSGGAGELFF

v_call: TRBV5-1
j_call: TRBJ1-3
d_call: .
clone_size: many
cdr3_length: 15
cdr3_nt: TGCGCCAGCAGCTTGTTTCCAGGCTCTGGAAACACCATATATTTT
cdr3_aa: CASSLFPGSGNTIYF

v_call: TRBV6-2/TRBV6-3
j_call: TRBJ2-2
d_call: .
clone_size: many
cdr3_length: 16
cdr3_nt: TGTGCCAGCAGTTACCACCCGAGCGCGAACACCGGGGAGCTGTTTTTT
cdr3_aa: CASSYHPSANTGELFF

v_call: TRBV13
j_call: TRBJ2-2
d_call: TRBD2
clone_size: few
cdr3_length: 16
cdr3_nt: TGTGCCAGCAGCTGGGGGGGTTCTACGGGGACCGGGGAGCTGTTTTTT
cdr3_aa: CASSWGGSTGTGELFF

v_call: TRBV20-1
j_call: TRBJ1-5
d_call: .
clone_size: many
cdr3_length: 14
cdr3_nt: TGCAGTGCTAGACAGGGTAATGGCAATCAGCCCCAGCATTTT
cdr3_aa: CSARQGNGNQPQHF